A selection of T cell receptor beta chains follows, all from one sample in a study of shared clonotypes between healthy human individuals. Some clones are missing from TCRdb's copy, which holds only in-frame ones; the method was immunoSEQ multiplex PCR. There are about 1,500,000 clones in the sample; around 97% occur only once, and approximately 1.1% lies in the top ten. Sequenced input: naive CD4+ T cells sorted from blood. All receptors derive from a man aged 30 to 45 in good health. The conserved cysteine and the conserved F or W are not part of the CDR3 here. The order of the fields is J gene, V gene, CDR3 protein.

J: TRBJ1-5
V: TRBV5-1
CDR3: ASSLGAGNQPQH

J: TRBJ2-2
V: TRBV14
CDR3: ASSQGRIRTAGELF

J: TRBJ2-3
V: TRBV10-3
CDR3: AISTSGAGDTQY

J: TRBJ2-1
V: TRBV4-1
CDR3: ASSLGAPMGDSTF

J: TRBJ2-3
V: TRBV7-9
CDR3: ASSLLGYTDTQY

J: TRBJ2-2
V: TRBV27
CDR3: ASSLGQGFDTGELF

J: TRBJ2-4
V: TRBV6-5
CDR3: ASSYSSIAKNIQY

J: TRBJ2-7
V: TRBV6-1
CDR3: ASSETWDSRTYEQY

J: TRBJ2-2
V: TRBV5-4
CDR3: ASSRRTGLNTGELF

J: TRBJ2-1
V: TRBV5-1
CDR3: ASSPTSGIYNEQF

J: TRBJ2-7
V: TRBV27
CDR3: ASSPSLGTGSHEQY

J: TRBJ2-4
V: TRBV29-1
CDR3: SVEDRQLAKNIQY

J: TRBJ1-3
V: TRBV7-9
CDR3: ASSLEVVEGNTIY

J: TRBJ2-4
V: TRBV5-1
CDR3: ASSWDQQTIAKNIQY

J: TRBJ2-2
V: TRBV28
CDR3: ASSFKWELF

J: TRBJ2-3
V: TRBV28
CDR3: ASSLYSGRGPTDTQY

J: TRBJ2-7
V: TRBV5-4
CDR3: ASSLFLAGAYEQY

J: TRBJ2-2
V: TRBV18
CDR3: ASSPVGYRVELF

J: TRBJ1-2
V: TRBV6-6
CDR3: ASSYRTGPLVSGYT

J: TRBJ1-1
V: TRBV25-1
CDR3: ASSRGANTEAF

J: TRBJ2-7
V: TRBV7-9
CDR3: ASSLGGRDYEQY

J: TRBJ2-2
V: TRBV5-4
CDR3: ASSLDTGELF

J: TRBJ1-1
V: TRBV18
CDR3: ASSLKGSNTEAF

J: TRBJ2-5
V: TRBV5-1
CDR3: ASTKGGVYQETQY

J: TRBJ2-7
V: TRBV29-1
CDR3: SVPRADGQPYEQY

J: TRBJ2-5
V: TRBV5-3
CDR3: AKRREGRTETQY

J: TRBJ2-1
V: TRBV19
CDR3: ASSIYSGRANEQF

J: TRBJ1-5
V: TRBV18
CDR3: ASSPAQGYQPQH

J: TRBJ1-1
V: TRBV19
CDR3: ASSTQGQTNTEAF

J: TRBJ2-1
V: TRBV2
CDR3: ASSEVGDPYNEQF

J: TRBJ2-3
V: TRBV11-3
CDR3: ASSTRGDTQY

J: TRBJ1-1
V: TRBV2
CDR3: ASSGGEGTEAF

J: TRBJ2-4
V: TRBV7-8
CDR3: ASSLGQRAKNIQY

J: TRBJ2-3
V: TRBV28
CDR3: ASRLETDTQY

J: TRBJ2-5
V: TRBV7-9
CDR3: ASSLGSGQAGTQY

J: TRBJ2-1
V: TRBV10-1
CDR3: ASSEASGGGYNEQF

J: TRBJ1-3
V: TRBV19
CDR3: ASATGGLSGNTIY

J: TRBJ2-7
V: TRBV5-5
CDR3: ASSLGSSWEQY

J: TRBJ2-1
V: TRBV6-4
CDR3: ASSPSGASSYNEQF

J: TRBJ1-2
V: TRBV7-9
CDR3: ASSPTLQGALGYT

J: TRBJ2-1
V: TRBV28
CDR3: ASGSGAVNEQF

J: TRBJ1-1
V: TRBV9
CDR3: ASSVGAMGRSEAF

J: TRBJ2-7
V: TRBV7-2
CDR3: ASSQSTGPEQY

J: TRBJ2-1
V: TRBV19
CDR3: ASSIRTSPNEQF

J: TRBJ2-2
V: TRBV2
CDR3: ASSPANTGELF

J: TRBJ2-1
V: TRBV7-8
CDR3: ATRDGAHNEQF

J: TRBJ2-4
V: TRBV18
CDR3: ASSPFVRTGGAGLGKNIQY

J: TRBJ2-2
V: TRBV14
CDR3: ASSPVRTGELF

J: TRBJ1-2
V: TRBV4-1
CDR3: ASSHNYGYT

J: TRBJ2-1
V: TRBV6-4
CDR3: ASSPRAQTPYHEQF

J: TRBJ2-7
V: TRBV7-2
CDR3: ASSFERLAAYEQY

J: TRBJ2-7
V: TRBV11-2
CDR3: ASSFRSYEQY

J: TRBJ2-7
V: TRBV21-1
CDR3: ASRKREQGVLYEQY

J: TRBJ2-5
V: TRBV10-3
CDR3: AIRTGNWAQY